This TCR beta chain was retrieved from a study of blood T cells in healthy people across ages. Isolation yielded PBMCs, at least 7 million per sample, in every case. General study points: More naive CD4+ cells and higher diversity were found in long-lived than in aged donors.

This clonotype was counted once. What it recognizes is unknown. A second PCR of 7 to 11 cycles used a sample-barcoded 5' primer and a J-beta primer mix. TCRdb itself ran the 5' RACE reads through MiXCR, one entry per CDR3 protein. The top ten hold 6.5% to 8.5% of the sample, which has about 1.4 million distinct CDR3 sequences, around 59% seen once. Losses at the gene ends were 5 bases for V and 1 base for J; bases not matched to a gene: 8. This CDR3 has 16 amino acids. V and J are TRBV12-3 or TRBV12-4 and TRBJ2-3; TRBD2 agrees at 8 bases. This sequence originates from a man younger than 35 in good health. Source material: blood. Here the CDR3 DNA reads TGTGCCAGCAGTGGGAGGGGAGCGGGGGGCACAGATACGCAGTATTTT. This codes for CASSGRGAGGTDTQYF.